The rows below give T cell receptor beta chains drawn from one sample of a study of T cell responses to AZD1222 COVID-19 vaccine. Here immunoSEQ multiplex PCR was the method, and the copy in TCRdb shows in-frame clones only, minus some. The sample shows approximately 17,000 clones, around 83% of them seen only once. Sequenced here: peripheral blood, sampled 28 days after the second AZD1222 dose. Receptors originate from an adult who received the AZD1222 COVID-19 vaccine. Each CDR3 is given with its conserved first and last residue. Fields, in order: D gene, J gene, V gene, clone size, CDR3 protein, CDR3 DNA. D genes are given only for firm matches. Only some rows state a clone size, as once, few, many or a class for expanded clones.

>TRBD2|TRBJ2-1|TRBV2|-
CASKRLAGWNEQFF
TGTGCCAGCAAGAGACTAGCGGGGTGGAATGAGCAGTTCTTC
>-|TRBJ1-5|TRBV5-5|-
CASSTLSNQPQHF
TGTGCCAGCAGTACGCTAAGCAATCAGCCCCAGCATTTT
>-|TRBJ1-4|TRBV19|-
CASTPTGGWPNEKLFF
TGTGCCAGTACCCCCACGGGCGGATGGCCTAATGAAAAACTGTTTTTT
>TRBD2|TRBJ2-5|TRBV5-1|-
CASSLTGSGGGETQYF
TGCGCCAGCAGCCTAACGGGCAGCGGGGGCGGGGAGACCCAGTACTTC
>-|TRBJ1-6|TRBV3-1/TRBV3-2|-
CASSQVSFSSYNSPLHF
TGTGCCAGCAGCCAAGTTTCATTCAGCTCCTATAATTCACCCCTCCACTTT
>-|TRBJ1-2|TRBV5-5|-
CASSFDLLLLGTF
TGTGCCAGCAGCTTCGACCTCCTCCTATTAGGCACCTTC
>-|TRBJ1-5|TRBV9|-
CASSVGGPDSNQPQHF
TGTGCCAGCAGCGTAGGAGGTCCTGATAGCAATCAGCCCCAGCATTTT
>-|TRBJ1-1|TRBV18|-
CASSSTRGNMNTEAFF
TGTGCCAGCTCCTCGACGAGAGGGAATATGAACACTGAAGCTTTCTTT
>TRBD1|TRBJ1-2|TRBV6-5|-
CASDDRAYGYTF
TGTGCCAGTGATGACAGGGCCTATGGCTACACCTTC
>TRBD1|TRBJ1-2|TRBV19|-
CASTQGAQGYGYTF
TGTGCCAGTACCCAGGGGGCGCAAGGCTATGGCTACACCTTC
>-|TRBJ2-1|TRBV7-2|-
CASSLAIAQGTVEQFF
TGTGCCAGCAGCTTAGCGATCGCGCAGGGGACGGTGGAGCAGTTCTTC
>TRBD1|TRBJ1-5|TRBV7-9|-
CASSYTGVGQPQHF
TGTGCCAGCAGTTATACAGGGGTAGGTCAGCCCCAGCATTTT
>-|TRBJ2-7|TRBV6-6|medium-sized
CASSPSSDRSSYEQYF
TGTGCCAGCAGTCCCAGCTCAGACAGGAGCTCCTACGAGCAGTACTTC
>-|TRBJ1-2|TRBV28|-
CASSLKDGYTF
TGTGCCAGCAGTTTGAAGGATGGCTACACCTTC
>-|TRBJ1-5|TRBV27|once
CASSLVGQGTQPQHF
TGTGCCAGCAGTTTGGTGGGGCAGGGTACTCAGCCCCAGCATTTT
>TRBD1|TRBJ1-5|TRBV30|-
CAWSGQGDQPQHF
TGTGCCTGGAGTGGGCAGGGGGATCAGCCCCAGCATTTT
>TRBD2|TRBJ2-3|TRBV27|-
CASRSDSGGPTDTQYF
TGTGCCAGCAGATCGGATAGCGGGGGGCCCACAGATACGCAGTATTTT
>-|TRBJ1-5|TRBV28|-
CASSSWSSNQPQHF
TGTGCCAGCAGTAGTTGGAGTTCTAATCAGCCCCAGCATTTT
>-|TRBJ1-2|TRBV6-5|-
CASSYSGADLDGYTF
TGTGCCAGCAGTTACTCGGGGGCTGACCTAGATGGCTACACCTTC
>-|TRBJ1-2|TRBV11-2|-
CASSLDWGRYGYTF
TGTGCCAGCAGCTTAGATTGGGGGCGGTATGGCTACACCTTC
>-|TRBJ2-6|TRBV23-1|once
CASHSGANVLTF
TGCGCCAGCCATTCTGGGGCCAACGTCCTGACTTTC
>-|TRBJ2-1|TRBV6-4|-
CASSPLEGGEQFF
TGTGCCAGCAGTCCCCTGGAGGGTGGCGAGCAGTTCTTC
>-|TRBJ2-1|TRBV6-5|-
CASSYGGPVLNEQFF
TGTGCCAGCAGTTATGGGGGGCCAGTATTGAATGAGCAGTTCTTC
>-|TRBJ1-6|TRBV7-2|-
CASSGRGADNSPLHF
TGTGCCAGCAGCGGAAGGGGGGCCGATAATTCACCCCTCCACTTT
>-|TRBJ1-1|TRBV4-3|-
CASSQDLRSRAEAFF
TGCGCCAGCAGCCAAGATCTAAGGTCGAGGGCTGAAGCTTTCTTT
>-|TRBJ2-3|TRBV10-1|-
CASSYSTDTQYF
TGCGCCAGCAGTTACAGCACAGATACGCAGTATTTT
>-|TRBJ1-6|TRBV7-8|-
CASSPPAAYNSPLHF
TGTGCCAGCAGCCCTCCAGCTGCCTATAATTCACCCCTCCACTTT
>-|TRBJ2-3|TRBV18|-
CASSRTGDTDTQYF
TGTGCCAGCTCACGAACAGGAGACACAGATACGCAGTATTTT
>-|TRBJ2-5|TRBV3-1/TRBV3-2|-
CASSQGFGGKETQYF
TGTGCCAGCAGCCAAGGATTCGGGGGCAAGGAGACCCAGTACTTC
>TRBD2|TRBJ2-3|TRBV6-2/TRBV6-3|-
CASSRVSGGRTDTQYF
TGTGCCAGCAGTAGAGTTAGCGGGGGGCGCACAGATACGCAGTATTTT
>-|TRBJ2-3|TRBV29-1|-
CSSSAGGLGDTQYF
-
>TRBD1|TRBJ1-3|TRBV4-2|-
CASSRDRGSGNTIYF
TGTGCCAGCAGCCGGGACAGGGGGTCTGGAAACACCATATATTTT
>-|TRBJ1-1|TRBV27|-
CASSLPGPRAFF
TGTGCCAGCAGTCTACCGGGGCCGCGGGCTTTCTTT
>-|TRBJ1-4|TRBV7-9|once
CASSLWGTAPNEKLFF
TGTGCCAGCAGCTTGTGGGGGACGGCCCCTAATGAAAAACTGTTTTTT
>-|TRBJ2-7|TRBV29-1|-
CSVGIGRYEQYF
TGCAGCGTTGGGATAGGGCGGTACGAGCAGTACTTC
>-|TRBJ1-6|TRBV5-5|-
CASSIEGDDSPLHF
TGTGCCAGCAGCATAGAGGGGGACGATTCACCCCTCCACTTT
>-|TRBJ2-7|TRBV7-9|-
CASSLNRGEQYF
TGTGCCAGCAGCTTAAACCGAGGCGAGCAGTACTTC